This entry lists 30 T cell receptor beta chains sequenced from one sample in a study of radiotherapy plus CTLA-4 blockade in lung cancer. Profiled with immunoSEQ multiplex PCR; TCRdb holds only in-frame clones, not every one. The sample includes nearly 110,000 clones, more than 75% seen only once; the top ten take 2.4%. The sample was peripheral blood, taken from a patient treated with radiotherapy plus ipilimumab. The receptors derive from a human donor with non-small cell lung cancer that progressed on radiotherapy plus ipilimumab. Some clones in this sample may be carry-over from other donors' samples.

The chain links TRBV9 to TRBJ2-2, with a possible D match to TRBD2 (5 bases). The CDR3 length is 17 residues. V was trimmed by 1 base and J by 1 base, leaving 14 bases between them. Germline V gene lookup returns CDR1 SGDLS and CDR2 YYNGEE. CDR3: CASSVSSGLENTGELFF. For the CDR3, the DNA is TGTGCCAGCAGCGTAAGTTCGGGGTTAGAGAACACCGGGGAGCTGTTTTTT.

The chain carries TRBV28 and TRBJ1-2, with 7 bases identical to TRBD1. The CDR3 sequence is 13 residues long. The germline CDR1 and CDR2 sequences are MDHEN and SYDVKM. The V and J ends lost 6 bases and 8 bases, in that order; junction bases with no gene match: 9. This CDR3 reads CASRLDRVGGYTF. CDR3 nucleotide sequence: TGTGCCAGCAGGTTAGACAGGGTTGGAGGCTACACCTTC.

This clone turned up a few times. CDR3 protein: CAISDEGRGYTF. In DNA, the CDR3 is TGTGCCATCAGTGATGAAGGACGGGGCTACACCTTC. J is TRBJ1-2 and V is TRBV10-3, with D unresolved. The V end was cut by 3 bases, the J end by 8 bases, with 10 bases between. Germline V CDR1 and CDR2: ENHRY, SYGVKD. CDR3 size: 12 residues.

The rearrangement joins TRBV7-2 to TRBJ2-1; 11 bases match TRBD2. This CDR3 comprises 18 residues. Germline lookup yields CDR1 SGHTA and CDR2 FQGNSA. The V segment lost 5 bases and the J segment 9 bases; nucleotides outside the gene matches: 18. CDR3 nucleotide sequence: TGTGCCAGCAGCCTAGGACCCCCTAGCGGGGGGAAGGAGGGTGAGCAGTTCTTC. Amino acid sequence: CASSLGPPSGGKEGEQFF.

The chain couples TRBV23-1 to TRBJ1-1, with 7 bases that match TRBD1. TRBV23-1 is labeled an ORF, and its function is uncertain. Germline trimming cut 3 bases from V and 1 base from J; bases unmatched to any gene: 8. This CDR3 region has 16 residues. In DNA, the CDR3 is TGCGCCAGCAGTCAGTCCCGACAGGGTGGGAACACTGAAGCTTTCTTT. Its translation is CASSQSRQGGNTEAFF.

CDR3 bases: TGTGCCAGCAGGCAGCGCCCCCAAGAGACCCAGTACTTC. Its translation is CASRQRPQETQYF. The chain joins TRBV2 to TRBJ2-5; no firm D call. V dropped 6 bases and J dropped 1 base, with 9 bases sitting between them. Germline CDR1 reads SNHLY; CDR2 reads FYNNEI. CDR3 size: 13 residues. Full variable domain (remainder filled in from reference TRBV2 and TRBJ2-5): EPEVTQTPSHQVTQMGQEVILRCVPISNHLYFYWYRQILGQKVEFLVSFYNNEISEKSEIFDDQFSVERPDGSNFTLKIRSTKLEDSAMYFCASRQRPQETQYFGPGTRLLVL.

V gene TRBV5-1 combines with J gene TRBJ1-1, with 8 nucleotides matching TRBD1. The germline CDR1 and CDR2 sequences are SGHRS and YFSETQ. The junction had 7 bases not matched to a gene; V was cut back by 0 bases and J by 6 bases. The CDR3 loop spans 15 amino acids. Here the CDR3 reads CASSLAPGQGAEAFF. As DNA, the CDR3 is TGCGCCAGCAGCTTGGCCCCCGGACAGGGTGCTGAAGCTTTCTTT.

CDR3: CASSVKGSQTNYGYTF. DNA of the CDR3: TGTGCCAGCAGCGTAAAGGGCAGCCAAACTAACTATGGCTACACCTTC. The chain couples TRBV7-9 to TRBJ1-2; D is undetermined. Germline V lookup: CDR1 SEHNR, CDR2 FQNEAQ (reference sequence). V lost 5 bases to trimming and J lost 0 bases, with 16 bases between them. The CDR3 extends over 16 amino acids.

In this sample, this clone turned up once. The germline gene is not matched at one end of the junction; a read error may be the cause. The rearrangement uses TRBV6-5 and TRBJ1-2; the D is unclear. CDR1 is MNHEY, CDR2 SVGAGI, per germline. The CDR3 consists of 11 residues. The CDR3 reads CASSNSYGYTF. In DNA form, the CDR3 reads TGTGCCAGCAGTAACTCGTATGGCTACACCTTC.

The genes are TRBV4-3 and TRBJ2-1; 8 bases are a match to TRBD2. The CDR3 has 15 residues. Per the germline V gene, CDR1 is LGHNA and CDR2 is YSLEER. With 3 bases clipped from V and 8 bases from J, the junction kept 9 bases outside the gene matches. This chain's CDR3 is CASSQNGGGPHEQFF. CDR3 sequence (DNA): TGCGCCAGCAGCCAGAACGGGGGGGGGCCCCATGAGCAGTTCTTC.

The V call is TRBV5-1, the J call TRBJ1-2; 9 positions match TRBD1. Germline V gives CDR1 SGHRS, CDR2 YFSETQ. CDR3 size: 14 residues. J gave up 7 bases and V 4 bases, and 8 bases lay outside the gene matches. The CDR3 sequence is CASSTTQGASGYTF. DNA for the CDR3: TGCGCCAGCAGCACCACACAGGGGGCATCTGGCTACACCTTC.

This chain connects TRBV5-1 to TRBJ1-5; weak D call: TRBD1 (6 bases). This CDR3 has 14 residues. V was pared by 3 bases and J by 5 bases, with 12 bases between. Germline CDR1 SGHRS, CDR2 YFSETQ. The CDR3 coding sequence is TGCGCCAGCAGCTCGAGGGCAGGGGATCAGCCCCAGCATTTT. Protein: CASSSRAGDQPQHF. The complete variable domain, with remaining parts taken from reference TRBV5-1 and TRBJ1-5, reads KAGVTQTPRYLIKTRGQQVTLSCSPISGHRSVSWYQQTPGQGLQFLFEYFSETQRNKGNFPGRFSGRQFSNSRSEMNVSTLELGDSALYLCASSSRAGDQPQHFGDGTRLSIL.

The rearrangement joins TRBV20-1 to TRBJ1-2; no reliable D call. This CDR3 contains 10 residues. Trimming stripped 6 bases from V and 7 bases from J, with 9 bases between. CDR1 DFQATT and CDR2 SNEGSKA come from the germline V gene (reference sequence). DNA for the CDR3: TGCAGTGCAGACCAGGTTGGCTACACCTTC. Translating gives CSADQVGYTF.

The chain employs TRBV5-4 and TRBJ2-1; 9 nucleotides agree with TRBD1. The V gene's germline CDR1 is SGHNT and CDR2 YYREEE (reference sequence). The CDR3 loop spans 15 amino acids. Losses at the gene ends were 6 bases for V and 8 bases for J; bases not matched to a gene: 12. The CDR3 loop reads CASNQGLGQGHEQFF. CDR3 bases: TGTGCCAGCAACCAAGGTCTGGGACAGGGTCATGAGCAGTTCTTC. Complete variable domain (other parts from reference TRBV5-4 and TRBJ2-1): ETGVTQSPTHLIKTRGQQVTLRCSSQSGHNTVSWYQQALGQGPQFIFQYYREEENGRGNFPPRFSGLQFPNYSSELNVNALELDDSALYLCASNQGLGQGHEQFFGPGTRLTVL.

The gene calls are TRBV2 and TRBJ1-2, with D unclear. Germline CDR1 reads SNHLY; CDR2 reads FYNNEI. V was trimmed by 7 bases and J by 4 bases, leaving 13 bases between them. This CDR3 is built from 13 residues. The CDR3 coding sequence is TGTGCCAGCACGAGAACCGGACCCTATGGCTACACCTTC. This sequence encodes CASTRTGPYGYTF.

The rearrangement joins TRBV5-3 to TRBJ2-7, with D perhaps matching TRBD1 (6 bases). TRBV5-3 is flagged as an ORF with uncertain function. Trimming stripped 10 bases from V and 0 bases from J, with 20 bases between. CDR3 length: 15 residues. CDR3 DNA: TGTGCCGGCAAGGGGGAGAGTACGAGCTCCTACGAGCAGTACTTC. Translating it yields CAGKGESTSSYEQYF.

This clone has just a few counts. This chain joins TRBV6-4 and TRBJ2-3; possible D gene TRBD2, 5 bases. Trimming cost V 0 bases and J 1 base, with 8 bases left between them. Looked up from germline, CDR1 is MRHNA and CDR2 is SNTAGT. The CDR3 contains 15 residues. The chain's CDR3 is CASSDSNGGTDTQYF. CDR3 DNA: TGTGCCAGCAGTGACTCGAACGGGGGCACAGATACGCAGTATTTT.

The chain carries TRBV2 and TRBJ2-2; TRBD1 agrees at 8 bases. The trim removed 4 bases at V and 4 bases at J, leaving 2 bases unmatched. Germline V gene data show CDR1 as SNHLY and CDR2 as FYNNEI. CDR3 size: 14 residues. The CDR3 DNA is TGTGCCAGCAGTGGACAGGGGCTCACCGGGGAGCTGTTTTTT. Translating it yields CASSGQGLTGELFF.

The V call is TRBV28, the J call TRBJ1-1, with D unclear. The CDR3 length is 11 residues. Per the germline V gene, CDR1 is MDHEN and CDR2 is SYDVKM. V was clipped by 6 bases and J by 1 base, with 3 bases between them. The CDR3 coding sequence is TGTGCCAGCAGCCAGAACACTGAAGCTTTCTTT. As protein: CASSQNTEAFF.

The V and J genes are TRBV7-2 and TRBJ1-5, with TRBD1 matching 8 bases. CDR1 and CDR2 (germline): SGHTA, FQGNSA. With 2 bases clipped from V and 7 bases from J, the junction kept 7 bases outside the gene matches. The CDR3 has 15 amino acids. CDR3 in DNA: TGTGCCAGCAGCTTACGCGGACAGGGTGGGCAGCCCCAGCATTTT. This codes for CASSLRGQGGQPQHF.

This sequence joins TRBV4-3 and TRBJ1-5; D remains ambiguous. CDR3 length: 15 amino acids. Germline V lookup: CDR1 LGHNA, CDR2 YSLEER. With 2 bases removed from V and 0 bases from J, the gap between germline ends came to 8 bases. CDR3 sequence reads: CASSQILDSNQPQHF. The CDR3 DNA is TGCGCCAGCAGCCAAATTTTAGATAGCAATCAGCCCCAGCATTTT.

The V gene is TRBV5-1, the J gene TRBJ1-4, with D tentatively TRBD1 (6 bases). CDR3 length equals 14 residues. Germline V gene data show CDR1 as SGHRS and CDR2 as YFSETQ. Trimming took off 1 base at V and 8 bases at J, with 12 bases between the two ends. CDR3 DNA sequence: TGCGCCAGCAGCTTGTGGGACAATGGAGAAAAACTGTTTTTT. Protein: CASSLWDNGEKLFF.

The chain couples TRBV30 to TRBJ1-2, with no clear D. The germline CDR1 and CDR2 sequences are GTSNPN and SVGIG (reference sequence). The V and J ends lost 1 base and 8 bases respectively, with 14 bases between them. This CDR3 region has 13 residues. CDR3 DNA sequence: TGTGCCTGGAGTGACCCGTACTTAAGGGGCTACACCTTC. Its protein product is CAWSDPYLRGYTF. The variable domain in full, with the rest retrieved from reference TRBV30 and TRBJ1-2, is SQTIHQWPATLVQPVGSPLSLECTVEGTSNPNLYWYRQAAGRGLQLLFYSVGIGQISSEVPQNLSASRPQDRQFILSSKKLLLSDSGFYLCAWSDPYLRGYTFGSGTRLTVV.

The rearrangement uses TRBV19 and TRBJ2-7; 7 positions match TRBD1. Per germline, CDR1 LNHDA and CDR2 SQIVND (reference sequence). V shed 5 bases and J 3 bases; nucleotides not matched to a gene: 4. The CDR3 sequence is 13 residues long. DNA for the CDR3: TGTGCCAGTAGTGACAGGGCAAGCTACGAGCAGTACTTC. It yields the protein CASSDRASYEQYF.

This chain uses TRBV4-3 with TRBJ1-2; the D gene is possibly TRBD1 (6 bases). This CDR3 is built from 15 residues. The V gene's germline CDR1 is LGHNA and CDR2 YSLEER. Trimming removed 4 bases at V and 4 bases at J, with 16 bases between. This CDR3 reads CASSPDRQKIYGYTF. In DNA form, the CDR3 reads TGCGCCAGCAGCCCCGACAGGCAAAAAATCTATGGCTACACCTTC.

This clone was found once. This sequence joins TRBV27 and TRBJ2-2; no firm D call. Germline assignment: CDR1 MNHEY and CDR2 SMNVEV (reference sequence). This CDR3 spans 13 amino acids. Trimming shortened V by 3 bases and J by 7 bases, and 9 bases separated the two germline ends. CDR3 sequence: CASSLKSHGELFF. The CDR3 coding sequence is TGTGCCAGCAGTTTGAAGAGCCACGGGGAGCTGTTTTTT.

V gene TRBV21-1 combines with J gene TRBJ2-5; the table's D call, TRBD2, was not checked against the DNA. TRBV21-1 corresponds to a pseudogene. The CDR3 consists of 15 residues. The CDR3 spells CASSTSGTSEETQYF. The CDR3 coding sequence is TGTGCCAGCAGTACATCCGGGACTAGCGAAGAGACCCAGTACTTC.

The genes are TRBV9 and TRBJ1-2; D uncertain. The CDR3 loop spans 15 amino acids. The germline CDR1 and CDR2 sequences are SGDLS and YYNGEE. Deletions cut 0 bases from V and 6 bases from J, with 15 bases between. Here the CDR3 reads CASSVVDTAGDGYTF. DNA of the CDR3: TGTGCCAGCAGCGTAGTCGACACGGCGGGAGATGGCTACACCTTC.

The chain is built from TRBV18 and TRBJ1-2; TRBD1 is a possible D gene (5 bases). Germline V gene sequence: CDR1 KGHSH, CDR2 LQKENI. The V end was cut by 6 bases, the J end by 8 bases, with 16 bases between. The CDR3 has 13 residues. CDR3 nucleotides: TGTGCCAGCTCGGGCAGGGCCGAGGGAGGCTACACCTTC. The encoded protein is CASSGRAEGGYTF. The full variable domain, rest sourced from reference TRBV18 and TRBJ1-2, is NAGVMQNPRHLVRRRGQEARLRCSPMKGHSHVYWYRQLPEEGLKFMVYLQKENIIDESGMPKERFSAEFPKEGPSILRIQQVVRGDSAAYFCASSGRAEGGYTFGSGTRLTVV.

The chain employs TRBV5-6 and TRBJ1-2, with D uncertain. The CDR3 spans 14 residues. V lost 4 bases, J lost 4 bases, and 14 bases lay in between. Germline V gene data show CDR1 as SGHDT and CDR2 as YYEEEE. For the CDR3, the DNA is TGTGCCAGCAGCCCGGGCAAAGGCTTCTATGGCTACACCTTC. Protein: CASSPGKGFYGYTF.